This entry lists 5 T cell receptor beta chains sequenced from one sample in a study of shared clonotypes between healthy human individuals. Sequencing was performed with immunoSEQ multiplex PCR; in TCRdb, only in-frame clones are kept and a portion is missing. The sample has 1.4 million or so clones, around 98.5% seen once; the top ten hold approximately 0.4%. Sequencing was done on a sample of naive CD4+ T cells sorted from blood. Subset: CD45RA+ positively selected. The receptors derive from a young man in good health.

J is TRBJ2-1 and V is TRBV7-2; 12 nucleotides align to TRBD2. The V gene end was trimmed by 5 bases and the J gene end by 9 bases; junction bases not matched to a gene: 11. CDR1 is SGHTA and CDR2 is FQGNSA in the germline V gene. The CDR3 totals 16 residues. The CDR3 spells CASSPGLAGLASEQFF. CDR3 nucleotides: TGTGCCAGCAGCCCCGGACTAGCGGGATTAGCCAGTGAGCAGTTCTTC.

The chain combines TRBV27 with TRBJ1-1, with 11 positions matching TRBD1. The CDR3 totals 16 residues. The V and J ends lost 6 bases and 5 bases, in that order; junction bases with no gene match: 11. Germline-derived CDR1 and CDR2 are MNHEY and SMNVEV (reference sequence). CDR3 coding DNA: TGTGCCAGCAGCTCCCCCTCCGGGACAGGGGGGACTGAAGCTTTCTTT. This encodes CASSSPSGTGGTEAFF.

With regard to this clone: The junction differs from germline at one of its ends, possibly a read error. The genes are TRBV28 and TRBJ2-2; D might be TRBD1 (6 bases). CDR3 length equals 14 residues. The germline gives CDR1 MDHEN, CDR2 SYDVKM. The CDR3 region has the DNA TGTGCCAGCAGTCGAGGACAGAACATCGGGGAGCTGTTTTTT. It specifies CASSRGQNIGELFF.

This clone was detected a few times. The chain is built from TRBV28 and TRBJ2-5, with D unclear. Germline lookup yields CDR1 MDHEN and CDR2 SYDVKM. Trimming took 5 bases from V and 0 from J, leaving 10 bases between them. The length of the CDR3 is 14 residues. The CDR3 sequence: CASSGPGYQETQYF. The CDR3 DNA is TGTGCCAGCAGTGGTCCCGGGTACCAAGAGACCCAGTACTTC. The whole variable domain, remainder taken from reference TRBV28 and TRBJ2-5, is DVKVTQSSRYLVKRTGEKVFLECVQDMDHENMFWYRQDPGLGLRLIYFSYDVKMKEKGDIPEGYSVSREKKERFSLILESASTNQTSMYLCASSGPGYQETQYFGPGTRLLVL.

V gene TRBV9 combines with J gene TRBJ2-1; TRBD2 aligns across 7 bases. In germline, CDR1 is SGDLS, CDR2 YYNGEE. There are 16 residues in the CDR3. The ends lost 3 bases at V and 2 bases at J; junction bases unmatched: 8. CDR3 coding DNA: TGTGCCAGCAGCGGGCCCAACGGGAGGACCTACAATGAGCAGTTCTTC. Protein product: CASSGPNGRTYNEQFF.